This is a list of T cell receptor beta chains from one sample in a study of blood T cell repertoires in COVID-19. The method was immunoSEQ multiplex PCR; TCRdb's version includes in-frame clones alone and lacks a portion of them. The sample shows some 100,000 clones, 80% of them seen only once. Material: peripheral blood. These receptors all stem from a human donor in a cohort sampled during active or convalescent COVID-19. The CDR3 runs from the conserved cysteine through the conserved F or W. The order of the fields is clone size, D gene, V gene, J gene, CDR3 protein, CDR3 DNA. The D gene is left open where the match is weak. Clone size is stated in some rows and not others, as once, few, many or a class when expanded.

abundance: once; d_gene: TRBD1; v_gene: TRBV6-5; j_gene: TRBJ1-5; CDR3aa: CASSRTGGEPQHF; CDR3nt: TGTGCCAGCAGTAGAACAGGGGGGGAGCCCCAGCATTTT
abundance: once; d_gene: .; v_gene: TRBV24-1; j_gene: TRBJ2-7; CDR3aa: CANIVAVSSYEQYF; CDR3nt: TGTGCCAACATTGTGGCGGTGAGCTCCTACGAGCAGTACTTC
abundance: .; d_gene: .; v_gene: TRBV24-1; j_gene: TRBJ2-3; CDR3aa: CATSRVQGRASDTQYF; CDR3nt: TGTGCCACCAGTCGGGTACAGGGTAGGGCATCAGATACGCAGTATTTT
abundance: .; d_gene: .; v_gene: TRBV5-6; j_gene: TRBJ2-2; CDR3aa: CASSPGPAGFTGELFF; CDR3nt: TGTGCCAGCAGCCCGGGTCCCGCAGGGTTCACCGGGGAGCTGTTTTTT
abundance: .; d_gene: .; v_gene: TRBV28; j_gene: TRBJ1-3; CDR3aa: CASRPSGGAGNTIYF; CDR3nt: TGTGCCAGCAGACCTTCGGGGGGCGCAGGAAACACCATATATTTT
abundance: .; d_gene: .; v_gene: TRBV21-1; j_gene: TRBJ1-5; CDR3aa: CASSKGPPGSTQPQHF; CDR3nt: TGTGCCAGCAGCAAAGGGCCACCAGGGTCGACACAGCCCCAGCATTTT
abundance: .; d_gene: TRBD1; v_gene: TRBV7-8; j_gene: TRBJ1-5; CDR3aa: CASSPLGGTSNQPQHF; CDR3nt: TGTGCCAGCAGCCCCCTAGGGGGCACTAGCAATCAGCCCCAGCATTTT
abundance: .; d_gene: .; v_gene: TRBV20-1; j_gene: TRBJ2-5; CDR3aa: CSATPQETQYF; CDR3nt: TGCAGTGCTACCCCACAAGAGACCCAGTACTTC
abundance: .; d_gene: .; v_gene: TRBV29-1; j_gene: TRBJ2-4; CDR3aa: CSVDRVSKNIQYF; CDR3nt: TGCAGCGTTGACAGGGTCTCCAAAAACATTCAGTACTTC
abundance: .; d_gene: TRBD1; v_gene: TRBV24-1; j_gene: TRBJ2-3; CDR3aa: CATSDLQPVGQDTDTQYF; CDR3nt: TGTGCCACCAGTGATTTGCAGCCCGTGGGACAGGACACAGATACGCAGTATTTT
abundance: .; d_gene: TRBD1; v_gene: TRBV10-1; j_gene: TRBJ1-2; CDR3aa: CASSDTTGGDYGYTF; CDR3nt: TGCGCCAGCAGTGATACGACAGGGGGCGACTATGGCTACACCTTC
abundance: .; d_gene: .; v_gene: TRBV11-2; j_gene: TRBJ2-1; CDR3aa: CASSYSSGDEQFF; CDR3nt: TGTGCCAGCAGCTACTCGTCGGGGGATGAGCAGTTCTTC
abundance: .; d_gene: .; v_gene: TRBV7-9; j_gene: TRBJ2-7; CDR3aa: CASSFRQDPYEQYF; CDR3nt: TGTGCCAGCAGCTTCAGACAGGATCCCTACGAGCAGTACTTC
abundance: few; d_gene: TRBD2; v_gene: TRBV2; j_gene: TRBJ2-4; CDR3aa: CASRAGDFSIQYF; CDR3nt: TGTGCCAGCAGGGCGGGAGATTTCTCGATCCAGTACTTC
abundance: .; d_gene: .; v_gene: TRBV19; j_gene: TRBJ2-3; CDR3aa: CASIFGASTDTQYF; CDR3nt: TGTGCCAGTATTTTCGGTGCTAGCACAGATACGCAGTATTTT
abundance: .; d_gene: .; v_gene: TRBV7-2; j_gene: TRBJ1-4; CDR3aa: CASSLRRDNEKLFF; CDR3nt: TGTGCCAGCAGCTTGCGGAGGGATAATGAAAAACTGTTTTTT
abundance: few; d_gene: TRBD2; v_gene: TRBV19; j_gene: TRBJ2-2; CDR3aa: CASSPHVLIAGARRPGELFF; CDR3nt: TGTGCCAGTAGTCCCCACGTGTTAATAGCGGGGGCCAGAAGGCCCGGGGAGCTGTTTTTT
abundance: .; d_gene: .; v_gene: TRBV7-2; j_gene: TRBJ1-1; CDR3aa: CASSQSTVHTEAFF; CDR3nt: TGTGCCAGCAGCCAATCTACAGTTCACACTGAAGCTTTCTTT
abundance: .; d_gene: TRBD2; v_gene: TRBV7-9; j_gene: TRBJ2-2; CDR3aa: CASSLVAGDTGELFF; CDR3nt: TGTGCCAGCAGCTTAGTAGCGGGAGACACCGGGGAGCTGTTTTTT
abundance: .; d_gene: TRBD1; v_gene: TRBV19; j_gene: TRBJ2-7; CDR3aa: CASSNNRGSSSYEQYF; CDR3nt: TGTGCCAGTAGTAATAACAGGGGCTCCAGCTCCTACGAGCAGTACTTC
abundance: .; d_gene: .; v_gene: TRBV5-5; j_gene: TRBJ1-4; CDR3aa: CASSPPGLYEKLFF; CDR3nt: TGTGCCAGCAGCCCGCCGGGATTATATGAAAAACTGTTTTTT
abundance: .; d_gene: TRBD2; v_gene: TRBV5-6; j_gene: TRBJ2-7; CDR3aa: CASSLAVLAGAYEQYF; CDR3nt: TGTGCCAGCAGCTTGGCGGTTCTAGCGGGTGCCTACGAGCAGTACTTC
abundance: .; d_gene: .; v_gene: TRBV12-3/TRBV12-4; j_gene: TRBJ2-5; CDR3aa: CASGGRRRETQYF; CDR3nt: TGTGCCAGCGGGGGCCGGAGGCGGGAGACCCAGTACTTC
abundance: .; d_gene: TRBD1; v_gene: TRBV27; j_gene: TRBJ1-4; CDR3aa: CASSLYYPDRGDEKLFF; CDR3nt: TGTGCCAGCAGTTTATACTACCCTGACAGGGGGGATGAAAAACTGTTTTTT
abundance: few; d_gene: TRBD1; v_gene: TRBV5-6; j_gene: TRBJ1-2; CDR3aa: CASSSRYRDRANYGYTF; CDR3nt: TGTGCCAGCAGCTCAAGATACCGGGACAGGGCTAACTATGGCTACACCTTC
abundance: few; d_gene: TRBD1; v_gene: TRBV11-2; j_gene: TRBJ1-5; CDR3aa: CASSGTGNNQPQHF; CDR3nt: TGTGCCAGCAGCGGGACAGGCAATAATCAGCCCCAGCATTTT
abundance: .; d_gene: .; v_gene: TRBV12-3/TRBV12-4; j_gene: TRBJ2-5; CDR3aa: CASSLGAQETQYF; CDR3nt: TGTGCCAGCAGTTTGGGAGCCCAAGAGACCCAGTACTTC
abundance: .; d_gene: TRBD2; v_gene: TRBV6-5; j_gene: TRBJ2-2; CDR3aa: CASTLAGGHSGELFF; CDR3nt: TGTGCCAGCACGCTAGCGGGGGGGCACAGCGGGGAGCTGTTTTTT
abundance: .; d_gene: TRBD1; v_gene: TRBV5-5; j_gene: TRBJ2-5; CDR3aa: CASSLVLQGAGETQYF; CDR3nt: TGTGCCAGCAGCTTGGTCCTCCAGGGGGCGGGAGAGACCCAGTACTTC
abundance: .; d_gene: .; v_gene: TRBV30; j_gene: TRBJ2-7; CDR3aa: CAWSALGERQYF; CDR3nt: TGTGCCTGGAGTGCCCTCGGGGAGCGGCAGTACTTC
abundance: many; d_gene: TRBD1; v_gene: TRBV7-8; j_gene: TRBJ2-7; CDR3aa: CASRRDSSSYEQYF; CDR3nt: TGTGCCAGCAGAAGGGACAGTAGCTCCTACGAGCAGTACTTC
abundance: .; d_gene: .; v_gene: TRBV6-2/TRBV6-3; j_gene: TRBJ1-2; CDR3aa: CASSYRSQRGYTF; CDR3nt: TGTGCCAGCAGTTACAGGAGTCAAAGAGGCTACACCTTC
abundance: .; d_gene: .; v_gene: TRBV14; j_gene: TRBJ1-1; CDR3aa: CASSRLSWTEAFF; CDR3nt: TGTGCCAGCAGCCGACTGAGTTGGACTGAAGCTTTCTTT
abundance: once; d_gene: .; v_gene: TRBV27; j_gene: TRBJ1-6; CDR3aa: CASSVGLVKDSYNSPLHF; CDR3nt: TGTGCCAGCAGTGTCGGGTTAGTGAAGGACTCCTATAATTCACCCCTCCACTTT
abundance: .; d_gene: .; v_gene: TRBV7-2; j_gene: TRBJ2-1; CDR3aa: CASSEDRSSYNEQFF; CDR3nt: TGTGCCAGCAGCGAAGACCGGAGCTCCTACAATGAGCAGTTCTTC
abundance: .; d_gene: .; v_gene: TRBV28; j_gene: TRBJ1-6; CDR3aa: CASSLAGSYNSPLHF; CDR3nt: TGTGCCAGCAGTTTGGCGGGGTCCTATAATTCACCCCTCCACTTT